A selection of T cell receptor beta chains follows, all from one sample in a study of response to subunit inactivated influenza vaccine. One entry per CDR3 protein results from TCRdb running MiXCR on the RT-PCR reads. The table shows hundreds of thousands of distinct CDR3 sequences, with around a sixth occurring only once. The starting material was PBMCs from blood, obtained roughly 12 days after vaccination. These receptors originate from a man aged 50 or older who received an inactivated influenza vaccine. The CDR3 runs from the conserved cysteine through the conserved F or W. A D gene is named only where the DNA matches it firmly. Not all rows give a size; the values are once, few, many and, for expanded clones, a class.

many,TRBV7-2,TRBJ1-5,NA,CASSPTGSSNQPQHF,TGTGCCAGCAGCCCCACCGGCAGTAGCAATCAGCCCCAGCATTTT
NA,TRBV24-1,TRBJ2-3,NA,CATSDPGQSTDTQYF,TGTGCCACCAGTGACCCCGGACAGAGCACAGATACGCAGTATTTT
NA,TRBV10-3,TRBJ2-5,TRBD2,CAISELAGGETQYF,TGTGCCATCAGTGAGCTAGCGGGAGGAGAGACCCAGTACTTC
NA,TRBV19,TRBJ2-4,NA,CASSSQGNIQYF,TGTGCCAGTAGTTCACAGGGAAACATTCAGTACTTC
few,TRBV28,TRBJ2-3,NA,CASQVSRWTSTDTQYF,TGTGCCAGTCAAGTGTCCCGGTGGACTAGCACAGATACGCAGTATTTT
few,TRBV5-5,TRBJ2-1,TRBD2,CASSRLAGGNNEQFF,TGTGCCAGCAGCCGACTAGCGGGTGGAAACAATGAGCAGTTCTTC
NA,TRBV15,TRBJ2-7,NA,CATSRGAVYEQYF,TGTGCCACCAGCAGGGGGGCGGTCTACGAGCAGTACTTC
few,TRBV20-1,TRBJ2-7,NA,CSARGGWTDSYEQYF,TGCAGTGCTAGAGGGGGGTGGACAGACTCTTACGAGCAGTACTTC
many,TRBV7-2,TRBJ2-1,NA,CASSFDFMSSYNEQFF,TGTGCCAGCAGCTTTGACTTCATGAGCTCCTACAATGAGCAGTTCTTC
few,TRBV4-3,TRBJ2-1,NA,CASSPSRGVYNEQFF,TGCGCCAGCAGCCCCTCGCGCGGGGTCTACAATGAGCAGTTCTTC
NA,TRBV20-1,TRBJ2-3,NA,CSARQEKVGNTQYF,TGCAGTGCAAGACAGGAGAAAGTGGGGAATACGCAGTATTTT
few,TRBV6-1,TRBJ1-6,NA,CASTDGPSPLHF,TGTGCCAGCACTGACGGGCCTTCACCCCTCCACTTT
NA,TRBV4-1,TRBJ2-1,TRBD1,CASSQTARGLNEQFF,TGCGCCAGCAGCCAAACAGCCAGGGGGCTCAATGAGCAGTTCTTC
NA,TRBV27,TRBJ1-2,TRBD1,CASSWSAGQGLGYTF,TGTGCCAGCAGCTGGAGCGCAGGACAGGGGCTTGGCTACACCTTC
few,TRBV7-9,TRBJ2-1,TRBD2,CASSPGLAGFYNEQFF,TGTGCCAGCAGCCCGGGACTAGCGGGTTTTTACAATGAGCAGTTCTTC
NA,TRBV9,TRBJ2-5,NA,CASSSRRSPGETQYF,TGTGCCAGCAGCTCAAGACGGAGCCCAGGAGAGACCCAGTACTTC
NA,TRBV6-2/TRBV6-3,TRBJ2-5,TRBD2,CASRLADFQETQYF,TGTGCCAGCAGGCTAGCGGATTTCCAAGAGACCCAGTACTTC
NA,TRBV10-3,TRBJ1-3,TRBD1,CAISDPDRAGNTIYF,TGTGCCATCAGTGACCCCGACAGGGCTGGAAACACCATATATTTT
NA,TRBV5-1,TRBJ2-2,TRBD1,CASSKGQGTGELFF,TGCGCCAGCAGCAAGGGACAGGGCACCGGGGAGCTGTTTTTT
many,TRBV11-2,TRBJ2-1,TRBD1,CASSFRGTGLYNEQFF,TGTGCCAGCAGCTTCCGGGGGACAGGATTATACAATGAGCAGTTCTTC
NA,TRBV28,TRBJ1-1,NA,CASSLWSRKNTEAFF,TGTGCCAGCAGTTTATGGAGCAGGAAAAACACTGAAGCTTTCTTT
NA,TRBV7-3,TRBJ2-1,TRBD1,CASSSGQGAGEQFF,TGTGCCAGCAGCTCGGGACAGGGGGCGGGTGAGCAGTTCTTC
few,TRBV5-1,TRBJ2-2,TRBD2,CASSLSAGVSTGELFF,TGCGCCAGCAGCTTGTCAGCGGGAGTCAGCACCGGGGAGCTGTTTTTT
NA,TRBV4-1,TRBJ1-1,NA,CASSQVLGSQGTEAFF,TGCGCCAGCAGCCAAGTTCTCGGCTCCCAGGGTACTGAAGCTTTCTTT
few,TRBV12-3/TRBV12-4,TRBJ1-5,TRBD1,CASSLNRGPFNQPQHF,TGTGCCAGCAGTCTCAACAGGGGACCCTTCAATCAGCCCCAGCATTTT
NA,TRBV5-1,TRBJ2-1,TRBD2,CASSYSGVDNNEQFF,TGCGCCAGCAGCTACAGCGGGGTAGATAACAATGAGCAGTTCTTC
few,TRBV24-1,TRBJ2-5,NA,CATSDLIGGQETQYF,TGTGCCACCAGTGATTTGATTGGGGGCCAAGAGACCCAGTACTTC